The 7 T cell receptor beta chains presented below share a single source sample, sequenced in a study of regulatory T cells in long-lasting Graves disease. The time point is: newly diagnosed GD, antithyroid drugs for less than 3 months. RNA isolated from PBMCs was used to make the TCR library. To make TCR beta libraries, researchers used iRepertoire HTBI primers and Arm-PCR of CDR3 regions. TCRdb re-called the multiplex PCR reads with MiXCR, one entry per CDR3 protein. Of roughly 250,000 distinct CDR3 sequences listed, roughly 18% are singletons. The data were also submitted as part of a second study, on T cells in Graves' hyperthyroidism and ophthalmopathy.

Here the sequenced sample was peripheral blood mononuclear cells (PBMCs), taken at new diagnosis, from a patient treated with antithyroid drugs. Source of these receptors: a woman in her twenties or thirties with Graves disease.

In this sample, this clonotype turned up many times. This sequence joins TRBV27 and TRBJ2-1, with TRBD2 identical over 8 bases. Trimming at V came to 4 bases and at J to 6 bases, leaving 5 bases not matched to a gene. CDR1 MNHEY and CDR2 SMNVEV come from the germline V gene (reference sequence). The CDR3 contains 14 residues. CDR3 region: CASSYGGAVNEQFF. The CDR3, as DNA: TGTGCCAGCAGTTACGGGGGGGCCGTCAATGAGCAGTTCTTC.

The table lists this clonotype with many counts. The chain combines TRBV5-1 with TRBJ2-5; D is perhaps TRBD1 (5 bases). The CDR3 covers 14 residues. V lost 0 bases and J lost 0, with 6 bases in between. CDR1 and CDR2 (germline): SGHRS, YFSETQ. The CDR3 DNA sequence: TGCGCCAGCAGCTTGGTACAGGACCAAGAGACCCAGTACTTC. It is translated as CASSLVQDQETQYF.

This clonotype was recorded at least ten times. The rearrangement uses TRBV2 and TRBJ1-6; D is undetermined. The germline V gene has CDR1 SNHLY and CDR2 FYNNEI. V lost 11 bases and J 5 bases, leaving 16 bases between the germline ends. The CDR3 contains 14 residues. The CDR3 nucleotides read TGTGCCTCACAATACCCAAACGATAATTCACCCCTCCACTTT. Amino acids: CASQYPNDNSPLHF.

This clonotype has a handful of counts. This sequence joins TRBV20-1 and TRBJ2-7; 9 positions match TRBD1. With 2 bases clipped from V and 3 bases from J, the junction kept 8 bases outside the gene matches. CDR3 length: 15 amino acids. The germline gives CDR1 DFQATT, CDR2 SNEGSKA (reference sequence). The CDR3, as DNA: TGCAGTGCTAGACCTCAACAGGGGGCCTTCTACGAGCAGTACTTC. This codes for CSARPQQGAFYEQYF.

With regard to this clonotype: A junction end diverges from the germline sequence, so it may reflect a read error. V and J are TRBV18 and TRBJ2-7; no clear D gene. The CDR3 is made up of 13 amino acids. The germline gives CDR1 KGHSH, CDR2 LQKENI. The CDR3 loop reads CANSPPSSYEQYF. The CDR3 nucleotides read TGTGCCAACTCACCACCCAGCTCCTACGAGCAGTACTTC.

This clonotype was seen ten or more times. J is TRBJ1-3 and V is TRBV7-9; TRBD1 agrees at 12 bases. Germline V gene sequence: CDR1 SEHNR, CDR2 FQNEAQ (reference sequence). Losses at the gene ends were 0 bases for V and 2 bases for J; bases not matched to a gene: 5. CDR3 length: 18 amino acids. In nucleotides, the CDR3 is TGTGCCAGCAGCTTAGCGGGACAGGGGGCAGTTACTGGAAACACCATATATTTT. The encoded protein is CASSLAGQGAVTGNTIYF. Supplemented by reference TRBV7-9 and TRBJ1-3, the full variable domain reads DTGVSQNPRHKITKRGQNVTFRCDPISEHNRLYWYRQTLGQGPEFLTYFQNEAQLEKSRLLSDRFSAERPKGSFSTLEIQRTEQGDSAMYLCASSLAGQGAVTGNTIYFGEGSWLTVV.

This clonotype appeared once. V is TRBV2 and J is TRBJ1-2, with TRBD1 identical over 8 bases. The V gene end was trimmed by 7 bases and the J gene end by 8 bases; junction bases not matched to a gene: 9. The length of the CDR3 is 13 residues. CDR1 SNHLY and CDR2 FYNNEI come from the germline V gene. CDR3 bases: TGTGCCAGCAAAGCAGGGGGCTGGAGGGGCTACACCTTC. It yields the protein CASKAGGWRGYTF. The whole variable domain, filled in from reference TRBV2 and TRBJ1-2, reads EPEVTQTPSHQVTQMGQEVILRCVPISNHLYFYWYRQILGQKVEFLVSFYNNEISEKSEIFDDQFSVERPDGSNFTLKIRSTKLEDSAMYFCASKAGGWRGYTFGSGTRLTVV.